This T cell receptor (beta chain) emerged from a study of T cell repertoires in cytomegalovirus infection. Background on the study: From public TCR beta signatures came an indication of both CMV infection and matching HLA type.

Findings and caveats of the study: In two of eight donors, the top clonotype was HLA-C-restricted CMV-specific. Identification of carriers of CMV plus the relevant HLA was performed using cumulative public TCR beta family frequency.

One entry per CDR3 protein results from TCRdb running MiXCR on the reads. Here the sample spans 150,000 to 200,000 distinct CDR3 sequences, 17% being singletons. As regards this clonotype: Its antigen is not known.

The CDR3 loop spans 15 amino acids. V lost 2 bases to trimming and J lost 0 bases, with 11 bases between them. Per germline, CDR1 MNHNS and CDR2 SASEGT. The clonotype was recovered from a human donor in good health (CMV status not recorded). Some clones in this sample may be carry-over from other donors' samples. The V and J genes are TRBV6-1 and TRBJ2-7; maybe TRBD2 (5 bases). Sequenced: CD8+ T cells from PBMCs. The chain's CDR3 is CASSEIGDSSYEQYF. CDR3 nucleotides: TGTGCCAGCAGTGAAATCGGGGATAGCTCCTACGAGCAGTACTTC.